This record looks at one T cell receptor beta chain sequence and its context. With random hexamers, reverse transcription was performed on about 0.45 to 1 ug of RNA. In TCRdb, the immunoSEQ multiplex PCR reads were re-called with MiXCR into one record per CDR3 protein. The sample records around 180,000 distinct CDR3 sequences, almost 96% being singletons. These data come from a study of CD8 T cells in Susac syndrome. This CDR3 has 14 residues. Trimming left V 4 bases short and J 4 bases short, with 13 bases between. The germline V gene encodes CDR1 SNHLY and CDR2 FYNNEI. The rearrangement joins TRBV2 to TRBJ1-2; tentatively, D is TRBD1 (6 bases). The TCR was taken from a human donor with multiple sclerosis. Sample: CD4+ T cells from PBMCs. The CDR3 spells CASSVGRGFYGYTF. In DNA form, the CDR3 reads TGTGCCAGCAGTGTGGGCAGGGGATTCTATGGCTACACCTTC.